These 17 T cell receptor beta chains were all obtained from the same sample, sequenced in a study of immune evolution from preneoplasia to lung adenocarcinoma. Libraries were prepared by immunoSEQ multiplex PCR; TCRdb keeps only in-frame clonotypes and omits some of them. Found here are more than 8,500 clones, nearly 90% of them singletons; the top ten hold roughly 2.5%. Sequencing used FFPE invasive lung adenocarcinoma tissue. These TCRs come from a person aged 65-85 years with invasive lung adenocarcinoma.

V usage is TRBV7-8 and J usage is TRBJ2-1, with D perhaps matching TRBD2 (5 bases). Per germline, CDR1 SGHVS and CDR2 FQNEAQ. The CDR3 spans 13 residues. V was trimmed by 2 bases and J by 7 bases, leaving 9 bases between them. The CDR3 region has the DNA TGTGCCAGCAGCTTAATTCGAGGGAATGAGCAGTTCTTC. Amino acids: CASSLIRGNEQFF.

This chain joins TRBV7-9 and TRBJ2-4; 8 bases line up with TRBD1. V shed 1 base and J 6 bases; nucleotides not matched to a gene: 5. CDR1 is SEHNR, CDR2 FQNEAQ, per germline (reference sequence). The length of the CDR3 is 15 residues. Here the CDR3 DNA reads TGTGCCAGCAGCTTAGGGACAGGGTGGCTAAACATTCAGTACTTC. Residues: CASSLGTGWLNIQYF.

This chain connects TRBV30 to TRBJ2-2; D might be TRBD1 (5 bases). Germline V lookup: CDR1 GTSNPN, CDR2 SVGIG (reference sequence). Trimming left V 2 bases short and J 5 bases short, with 12 bases between. This CDR3 spans 14 amino acids. CDR3 protein: CAWSLRQSTGELFF. The CDR3 region has the DNA TGTGCCTGGAGTCTGAGACAGTCAACCGGGGAGCTGTTTTTT.

The rearrangement links TRBV6-5 to TRBJ1-1, with no clear D. This CDR3 spans 13 amino acids. CDR1 is MNHEY and CDR2 is SVGAGI in the germline V gene. The ends were cut back, 6 bases at V and 1 base at J, with 9 bases in the middle. The CDR3 protein is CASSHGGNTEAFF. Written as DNA, the CDR3 is TGTGCCAGCAGCCACGGTGGGAACACTGAAGCTTTCTTT.

The rearrangement joins TRBV5-4 to TRBJ1-1, with a weak D call TRBD1 (5 bases). Germline CDR1 is SGHNT and CDR2 is YYREEE (reference sequence). Trimming stripped 0 bases from V and 3 bases from J, with 9 bases between. CDR3 length equals 14 residues. The CDR3 nucleotides are TGTGCCAGCAGCTTGGGGGCCAGGGACACTGAAGCTTTCTTT. It codes for CASSLGARDTEAFF. Based on the CDR3 plus reference TRBV5-4 and TRBJ1-1, the full variable domain is ETGVTQSPTHLIKTRGQQVTLRCSSQSGHNTVSWYQQALGQGPQFIFQYYREEENGRGNFPPRFSGLQFPNYSSELNVNALELDDSALYLCASSLGARDTEAFFGQGTRLTVV.

This clone was found a few times. J is TRBJ2-1 and V is TRBV11-1; 9 bases agree with TRBD2. The junction had 6 bases not matched to a gene; V was cut back by 5 bases and J by 7 bases. This CDR3 comprises 14 residues. The germline V gene has CDR1 SGHAT and CDR2 FQDESV (reference sequence). In DNA, the CDR3 is TGTGCCAGCAGCCTGGGACTAGCAGTGAATGAGCAGTTCTTC. Encoded protein: CASSLGLAVNEQFF.

The V gene is TRBV6-1, the J gene TRBJ1-3, with D perhaps TRBD1 (5 bases). There are 15 residues in the CDR3. V gave up 6 bases and J gave up 0 bases, with 12 bases separating them. CDR1 and CDR2 from the germline V gene are MNHNS and SASEGT. In nucleotides, the CDR3 is TGTGCCAGCAGCCCAGGGACTTCCTCTGGAAACACCATATATTTT. Amino acid sequence: CASSPGTSSGNTIYF.

This chain links TRBV4-2 with TRBJ1-4; D not certain. Trimming left V 1 base short and J 3 bases short, with 6 bases between. Per the germline V gene, CDR1 is LGHNA and CDR2 is YNFKEQ. CDR3 length: 14 residues. CDR3 in DNA: TGTGCCAGCAGCCAAGTATTGTCTAATGAAAAACTGTTTTTT. Protein product: CASSQVLSNEKLFF.

The CDR3 loop reads CSAGGHREQYF. The CDR3 region has the DNA TGCTCAGCGGGAGGCCACCGCGAGCAGTACTTC. V is TRBV20-1 and J is TRBJ2-7; 9 bases map to TRBD2. This CDR3 region has 11 residues. Germline V gives CDR1 DFQATT, CDR2 SNEGSKA (reference sequence).

This chain links TRBV27 with TRBJ2-5, with D perhaps matching TRBD2 (5 bases). CDR1 and CDR2 from the germline V gene are MNHEY and SMNVEV (reference sequence). The V end was cut by 1 base, the J end by 5 bases, with 14 bases between. The CDR3 consists of 15 residues. In nucleotides, the CDR3 is TGTGCCAGCAGTTTATGGCCCCGGGGTGGGGAGACCCAGTACTTC. Amino acids: CASSLWPRGGETQYF.

CDR3 region: CASCLQGQGTDTQYF. The CDR3 nucleotides are TGTGCCAGTTGTTTGCAGGGGCAAGGCACAGATACGCAGTATTTT. The chain has TRBV11-2 and TRBJ2-3, with a weak D call TRBD1 (6 bases). V lost 9 bases, J lost 1 base, and 17 bases lay in between. CDR3 length equals 15 residues. Germline CDR1 and CDR2: SGHAT and FQNNGV.

V gene TRBV28 combines with J gene TRBJ2-3; D ambiguous. V lost 2 bases and J 1 base, leaving 4 bases between the germline ends. CDR1 and CDR2 from the germline V gene are MDHEN and SYDVKM. The CDR3 loop spans 13 amino acids. The CDR3 DNA follows: TGTGCCAGCAGTTTACGGGGCACAGATACGCAGTATTTT. Amino acid sequence: CASSLRGTDTQYF.

The chain carries TRBV18 and TRBJ1-5; D not certain. V was shortened by 6 bases and J by 0 bases, with 12 bases between the two germline ends. CDR1 is KGHSH, CDR2 LQKENI, per germline. CDR3 length equals 15 residues. The CDR3 region has the DNA TGTGCCAGCTCGCGTGACATTTCTAGCAATCAGCCCCAGCATTTT. Its translation is CASSRDISSNQPQHF.

This chain uses TRBV30 with TRBJ2-7; 12 nucleotides match TRBD2. The germline V gene encodes CDR1 GTSNPN and CDR2 SVGIG (reference sequence). V shed 3 bases and J 1 base; nucleotides not matched to a gene: 4. The CDR3 totals 15 residues. CDR3 amino acids: CAWRELAGGSYEQYF. For the CDR3, the DNA is TGTGCCTGGAGGGAACTAGCGGGGGGATCCTACGAGCAGTACTTC.

The chain recombines TRBV7-9 with TRBJ2-7; no clear D. This CDR3 is 12 amino acids long. The V end lost 1 base, the J end lost 9 bases, and 10 bases lay between the germline ends. Per the germline V gene, CDR1 is SEHNR and CDR2 is FQNEAQ (reference sequence). CDR3 nucleotides: TGTGCCAGCAGCTTAGATGTGTCCACGCAGTACTTC. Amino acid sequence: CASSLDVSTQYF.

The V and J genes are TRBV5-1 and TRBJ1-2, with D maybe TRBD1 (6 bases). The CDR3 length is 16 residues. Germline CDR1 is SGHRS and CDR2 is YFSETQ. V shed 0 bases and J shed 8 bases, with 20 bases lying between them. The CDR3 DNA sequence: TGCGCCAGCAGCTTGGAAGTTATAGGGACATTGGGAGGCTACACCTTC. Translation gives CASSLEVIGTLGGYTF.

The chain has TRBV5-1 and TRBJ2-5; D is perhaps TRBD2 (7 bases). Between the trimmed V and J ends, which lost 2 bases and 2 bases, there was a span of 13 bases. The CDR3 consists of 15 residues. Germline-derived CDR1 and CDR2 are SGHRS and YFSETQ. CDR3 nucleotide sequence: TGCGCCAGCAGCTTAACAGGGAGGGGTCAAGAGACCCAGTACTTC. Protein product: CASSLTGRGQETQYF.